This T cell receptor (beta chain) was identified during a study of Ad26.COV2.S vaccination and SARS-CoV-2 variants. Study information: Vaccine-arm donor from the placebo-controlled COV1001 Ad26.COV2.S trial. Each vaccinee took Ad26.COV2.S intramuscularly, once or twice 56 days apart.

This sample's treatment: some 20 received Ad26.COV2.S at low or high dose, single or two shots; about 5 received placebo; per-sample allocation not given. Sampling was performed 63 days after the first vaccine or placebo injection. The donor's status was that of an adult aged 18-55 years in Boston. Expressing Wuhan-strain SARS-CoV-2 spike, an Ad26 vector served as the vaccine. Produced via immunoSEQ multiplex PCR; TCRdb's table is partial and in-frame only. In the table there are hundreds of thousands of clones, about 86% of which are singletons. Trimming took off 0 bases at V and 7 bases at J, with 10 bases between the two ends. CDR1 LGHNA and CDR2 YSLEER come from the germline V gene. This CDR3 contains 14 residues.

This clonotype originated in a person aged 18-60 years who received the Ad26.COV2.S COVID-19 vaccine or a placebo. This sample comprised peripheral blood, obtained in a trial of Ad26.COV2.S vaccine versus placebo. V usage is TRBV4-3 and J usage is TRBJ1-5, with D possibly TRBD1 on 5 matching bases. The CDR3 DNA sequence: TGCGCCAGCAGCCAAGATCCCGACAGCCAGCCCCAGCATTTT. As protein: CASSQDPDSQPQHF.